This is a list of T cell receptor beta chains from one sample in a study of human T cells and chemical hapten exposure. In TCRdb, the RACE reads were re-called with MiXCR into one record per CDR3 protein. Among 85,000 or so distinct CDR3 sequences, around a tenth were seen once, and the ten largest hold around 1.4%. The sample here was whole blood, taken in connection with sensitization to the hapten diphenylcyclopropenone (DPC). These TCRs come from a man aged 18 to 30 with alopecia areata. Some clones in this sample may be carry-over from other donors' samples. The CDR3 runs from the conserved cysteine through the conserved F or W. D genes are given only for firm matches. Clone size, where shown, is once, few, many, or a class for clones that have expanded.

d_call: TRBD1; clone_size: .; v_call: TRBV27; j_call: TRBJ1-6; cdr3_aa: CASSFGGQGYSPLHF; cdr3_nt: TGTGCCAGCAGTTTTGGGGGACAGGGATATTCACCCCTCCACTTT
d_call: .; clone_size: .; v_call: TRBV5-1; j_call: TRBJ2-7; cdr3_aa: CASSLGTGYEQYF; cdr3_nt: TGCGCCAGCAGCTTGGGAACGGGCTACGAGCAGTACTTC
d_call: .; clone_size: many; v_call: TRBV20-1; j_call: TRBJ2-3; cdr3_aa: CSAREAATDTQYF; cdr3_nt: TGCAGTGCTAGAGAAGCGGCCACAGATACGCAGTATTTT
d_call: TRBD1; clone_size: .; v_call: TRBV28; j_call: TRBJ2-7; cdr3_aa: CASSTSGTGTSEQYF; cdr3_nt: TGTGCCAGCAGTACCTCCGGGACAGGAACGTCGGAGCAGTACTTC
d_call: .; clone_size: few; v_call: TRBV7-9; j_call: TRBJ2-5; cdr3_aa: CASSSNAETQYF; cdr3_nt: TGTGCCAGCAGCTCAAACGCCGAGACCCAGTACTTC
d_call: .; clone_size: few; v_call: TRBV28; j_call: TRBJ1-1; cdr3_aa: CASMEGGAFF; cdr3_nt: TGTGCCAGCATGGAAGGGGGGGCTTTCTTT
d_call: .; clone_size: few; v_call: TRBV20-1; j_call: TRBJ1-6; cdr3_aa: CSANSPLHF; cdr3_nt: TGCAGTGCCAATTCACCCCTCCACTTT
d_call: .; clone_size: many; v_call: TRBV6-2/TRBV6-3; j_call: TRBJ1-1; cdr3_aa: CASSYEVNTEAFF; cdr3_nt: TGTGCCAGCAGTTACGAAGTGAACACTGAAGCTTTCTTT
d_call: .; clone_size: .; v_call: TRBV7-6; j_call: TRBJ2-3; cdr3_aa: CASSPQTDTQYF; cdr3_nt: TGTGCCAGCAGCCCGCAGACAGATACGCAGTATTTT
d_call: .; clone_size: many; v_call: TRBV6-2/TRBV6-3; j_call: TRBJ1-5; cdr3_aa: CASSYQGIYSNQPQHF; cdr3_nt: TGTGCCAGCAGTTACCAGGGGATTTATAGCAATCAGCCCCAGCATTTT
d_call: TRBD1; clone_size: few; v_call: TRBV27; j_call: TRBJ1-2; cdr3_aa: CASRPSDRDNYGYTF; cdr3_nt: TGTGCCAGCAGACCGTCGGACAGGGATAACTATGGCTACACCTTC
d_call: TRBD1; clone_size: many; v_call: TRBV6-2/TRBV6-3; j_call: TRBJ2-7; cdr3_aa: CASSYRTGTSYEQYF; cdr3_nt: TGTGCCAGCAGTTACCGGACAGGGACGTCCTACGAGCAGTACTTC
d_call: .; clone_size: .; v_call: TRBV18; j_call: TRBJ1-4; cdr3_aa: CASSPKEAGKLFF; cdr3_nt: TGTGCCAGCTCACCAAAAGAGGCGGGAAAACTGTTTTTT
d_call: TRBD1; clone_size: .; v_call: TRBV18; j_call: TRBJ1-2; cdr3_aa: CASSPPLQGAGYTF; cdr3_nt: TGTGCCAGCTCACCACCATTGCAGGGGGCCGGCTACACCTTC
d_call: .; clone_size: few; v_call: TRBV19; j_call: TRBJ1-2; cdr3_aa: CASSGDRDGYTF; cdr3_nt: TGTGCCAGTAGTGGAGACAGAGACGGCTACACCTTC
d_call: .; clone_size: few; v_call: TRBV7-6; j_call: TRBJ1-4; cdr3_aa: CASRRAGEKLFF; cdr3_nt: TGTGCCAGCCGAAGGGCTGGTGAAAAACTGTTTTTT
d_call: .; clone_size: many; v_call: TRBV15; j_call: TRBJ2-5; cdr3_aa: CATSRDYSEGETQYF; cdr3_nt: TGTGCCACCAGCAGAGATTACTCAGAGGGAGAGACCCAGTACTTC
d_call: .; clone_size: many; v_call: TRBV7-8; j_call: TRBJ1-5; cdr3_aa: CASSPGRGKGIDQPQHF; cdr3_nt: TGTGCCAGCAGTCCCGGGCGGGGAAAAGGCATAGATCAGCCCCAGCATTTT
d_call: .; clone_size: many; v_call: TRBV29-1; j_call: TRBJ1-2; cdr3_aa: CSVEFLGLNYGYTF; cdr3_nt: TGCAGCGTTGAATTTTTGGGGCTGAACTATGGCTACACCTTC
d_call: .; clone_size: .; v_call: TRBV4-1; j_call: TRBJ1-2; cdr3_aa: CASSQEAWDLDYGYTF; cdr3_nt: TGCGCCAGCAGCCAAGAAGCGTGGGATCTCGACTATGGCTACACCTTC
d_call: .; clone_size: many; v_call: TRBV20-1; j_call: TRBJ1-4; cdr3_aa: CSASKAGAGEKLFF; cdr3_nt: TGCAGTGCTAGTAAAGCAGGGGCAGGGGAAAAACTGTTTTTT
d_call: TRBD1; clone_size: .; v_call: TRBV27; j_call: TRBJ1-2; cdr3_aa: CASRPETGPNYGYTF; cdr3_nt: TGTGCCAGCAGGCCGGAGACAGGGCCTAACTATGGCTACACCTTC
d_call: .; clone_size: few; v_call: TRBV29-1; j_call: TRBJ1-2; cdr3_aa: CSARTENYGYTF; cdr3_nt: TGCAGCGCCCGTACAGAGAACTATGGCTACACCTTC
d_call: TRBD2; clone_size: few; v_call: TRBV2; j_call: TRBJ2-1; cdr3_aa: CASRVTSGAYNEQFF; cdr3_nt: TGTGCCAGCAGGGTGACTAGCGGGGCATACAATGAGCAGTTCTTC
d_call: TRBD2; clone_size: .; v_call: TRBV4-3; j_call: TRBJ2-3; cdr3_aa: CASSQVATSGISLATDTQYF; cdr3_nt: TGCGCCAGCAGCCAAGTAGCGACTAGCGGAATCTCCCTAGCCACAGATACGCAGTATTTT
d_call: .; clone_size: few; v_call: TRBV12-3/TRBV12-4; j_call: TRBJ2-7; cdr3_aa: CASRLTGPYEQYF; cdr3_nt: TGTGCCAGCAGGCTGACAGGCCCCTACGAGCAGTACTTC
d_call: .; clone_size: .; v_call: TRBV5-4; j_call: TRBJ2-7; cdr3_aa: CASSHGGVFVEQYF; cdr3_nt: TGTGCCAGCAGCCACGGCGGAGTTTTCGTCGAGCAGTACTTC
d_call: .; clone_size: many; v_call: TRBV7-6; j_call: TRBJ2-2; cdr3_aa: CASSLGPGPRGGELFF; cdr3_nt: TGTGCCAGCAGCTTAGGTCCGGGCCCGCGGGGCGGGGAGCTGTTTTTT
d_call: .; clone_size: few; v_call: TRBV6-2/TRBV6-3; j_call: TRBJ2-2; cdr3_aa: CASSYPSPGPRELFF; cdr3_nt: TGTGCCAGCAGTTACCCCAGCCCGGGGCCGCGGGAGCTGTTTTTT
d_call: TRBD1; clone_size: many; v_call: TRBV5-1; j_call: TRBJ2-5; cdr3_aa: CASSFRGPQQETQYF; cdr3_nt: TGCGCCAGCAGCTTTAGGGGGCCTCAACAAGAGACCCAGTACTTC